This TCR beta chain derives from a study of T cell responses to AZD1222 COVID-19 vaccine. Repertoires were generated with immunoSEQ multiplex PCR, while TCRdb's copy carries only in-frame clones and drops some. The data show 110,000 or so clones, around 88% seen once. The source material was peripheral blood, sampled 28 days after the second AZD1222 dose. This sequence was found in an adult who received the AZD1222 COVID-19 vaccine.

CDR3 DNA: TGCAGCGGAATGGGACAGGGGGCGAACACCGGGGAGCTGTTTTTT. It codes for CSGMGQGANTGELFF. This chain joins TRBV29-1 and TRBJ2-2; 11 nucleotides agree with TRBD1. V lost 7 bases and J lost 0; bases outside the gene matches: 4. This CDR3 contains 15 residues. Germline V gene data show CDR1 as SQVTM and CDR2 as ANQGSEA.